The 14 T cell receptor beta chains given below trace back to one sample, sequenced in a study of T cell responses to AZD1222 COVID-19 vaccine. TCRdb keeps only in-frame clones here, not all; method: immunoSEQ multiplex PCR. Here the sample spans 130,000 to 150,000 clones, 75% to 85% being singletons. Here the sequenced sample was peripheral blood, taken on day 0 of MenACWY control vaccination. The receptor set was obtained from an adult in good health.

This clone has a single count. The genes are TRBV7-3 and TRBJ2-6; D not certain. This CDR3 has 17 amino acids. V lost 0 bases to trimming and J lost 0 bases, with 9 bases between them. Germline CDR1 is SGHTA and CDR2 is FQGTGA. The CDR3: CASSLTSSSSGANVLTF. DNA of the CDR3: TGTGCCAGCAGCTTAACTTCGAGCAGCTCTGGGGCCAACGTCCTGACTTTC.

V and J are TRBV4-1 and TRBJ1-3; 7 positions match TRBD1. Germline V gene sequence: CDR1 MGHRA, CDR2 YSYEKL. Losses at the gene ends were 4 bases for V and 1 base for J; bases not matched to a gene: 10. The CDR3 is 17 residues long. Here the CDR3 reads CASSRELSGGSGNTIYF. The CDR3 coding sequence is TGCGCCAGCAGCCGAGAGCTTTCAGGGGGATCTGGAAACACCATATATTTT.

The chain recombines TRBV11-2 with TRBJ2-7; tentatively, D is TRBD2 (5 bases). The germline V gene encodes CDR1 SGHAT and CDR2 FQNNGV. Trimming removed 5 bases from V and 3 bases from J, with 14 bases in between. This CDR3 is built from 14 residues. The CDR3 nucleotides are TGTGCCAGCAGCCCCGAGGGTTTCAACTACGAGCAGTACTTC. Its translation is CASSPEGFNYEQYF.

This clone was recorded only once. The V gene is TRBV24-1, the J gene TRBJ2-5; possibly TRBD1 or TRBD2 for D (6 bases each). Trimming took off 5 bases at V and 2 bases at J, with 17 bases between the two ends. This CDR3 is built from 16 residues. The V gene's germline CDR1 is KGHDR and CDR2 SFDVKD. CDR3 amino acids: CATSGGAEQLQETQYF. In DNA, the CDR3 is TGTGCCACCAGTGGGGGGGCAGAACAATTACAAGAGACCCAGTACTTC.

The gene calls are TRBV1 and TRBJ1-2; the D call in the table, TRBD1, was not verified against the DNA. TRBV1 is a pseudogene locus. The CDR3 runs 16 residues. CDR3 nucleotide sequence: TGCACCAGCATACGGCCTGACAGGCAAAGTGCCTATGGCTACACCTTC. This sequence encodes CTSIRPDRQSAYGYTF.

This chain connects TRBV2 to TRBJ1-2; weak D call: TRBD1 (6 bases). The CDR3 runs to 15 residues. The germline gives CDR1 SNHLY, CDR2 FYNNEI. V lost 8 bases and J lost 4, with 20 bases in between. The CDR3 region is CASSRGGGSGYGYTF. CDR3 sequence (DNA): TGTGCCAGCTCCCGAGGGGGAGGGTCAGGCTATGGCTACACCTTC.

The V gene is TRBV12-5, the J gene TRBJ2-7; D gene ambiguous. In germline, CDR1 is LGHNT, CDR2 FRNRAP. V was clipped by 6 bases and J by 2 bases, with 11 bases between them. The CDR3 is 13 amino acids. CDR3 DNA sequence: TGTGCTAGTGGGCCCCTCCTACCCTACGAGCAGTACTTC. Encoded protein: CASGPLLPYEQYF.

V gene TRBV10-3 combines with J gene TRBJ2-5, with 9 bases aligning to TRBD2. V gave up 11 bases and J gave up 1 base; unmatched junction bases: 8. CDR1 and CDR2 (germline): ENHRY, SYGVKD. This CDR3 contains 14 residues. The CDR3 is CAVGASGAQETQYF. In DNA form, the CDR3 reads TGTGCCGTCGGAGCTAGCGGGGCCCAAGAGACCCAGTACTTC.

This clone was found a few times. The CDR3 loop reads CASSSGEEETQYF. CDR3 sequence (DNA): TGCGCCAGCAGCTCGGGAGAAGAAGAGACCCAGTACTTC. J is TRBJ2-5 and V is TRBV5-1; D may be TRBD2 (6 bases). CDR1 SGHRS and CDR2 YFSETQ come from the germline V gene. This CDR3 is built from 13 residues. V lost 3 bases to trimming and J lost 3 bases, with 9 bases between them.

V is TRBV4-2 and J is TRBJ1-1, with D possibly being TRBD1 (6 bases). CDR1 and CDR2 from the germline V gene are LGHNA and YNFKEQ. V shed 4 bases and J shed 0 bases, with 12 bases lying between them. The CDR3 contains 15 residues. CDR3 protein: CASSLRTVVNTEAFF. DNA for the CDR3: TGTGCCAGCAGCCTACGGACAGTTGTGAACACTGAAGCTTTCTTT.

The chain is built from TRBV12-3 or TRBV12-4 and TRBJ2-5, with unresolved D. CDR3 length equals 13 residues. Trimming left V 6 bases short and J 4 bases short, with 12 bases between. CDR3 amino acids: CASSPRAPETQYF. The DNA for the CDR3 is TGTGCCAGCAGCCCCCGAGCGCCAGAGACCCAGTACTTC.

CDR3 nucleotides: TGCGCCAGCAGCTTGGGTAGCGGGGGAACAGATACGCAGTATTTT. Translating it yields CASSLGSGGTDTQYF. This rearrangement joins TRBV5-1 to TRBJ2-3; 9 nucleotides line up with TRBD2. The V gene end was trimmed by 0 bases and the J gene end by 3 bases; junction bases not matched to a gene: 2. Germline V gene sequence: CDR1 SGHRS, CDR2 YFSETQ. The CDR3 length is 15 residues.

The chain joins TRBV5-6 to TRBJ2-4; 13 bases align to TRBD2. Germline V gene lookup returns CDR1 SGHDT and CDR2 YYEEEE. J was trimmed by 0 bases and V by 4 bases; bases with no gene match: 7. The CDR3 extends over 18 amino acids. The CDR3 loop reads CASSKPGLAGLAKNIQYF. In DNA, the CDR3 is TGTGCCAGCAGCAAACCGGGACTAGCGGGACTAGCCAAAAACATTCAGTACTTC.

The V gene is TRBV2, the J gene TRBJ2-3, with TRBD2 identical over 11 bases. This CDR3 has 15 amino acids. The V gene's germline CDR1 is SNHLY and CDR2 FYNNEI. The trim removed 5 bases at V and 9 bases at J, leaving 10 bases unmatched. This CDR3 is CASSISGGAVRTQYF. As DNA, the CDR3 is TGTGCCAGCAGTATTAGCGGGGGGGCCGTAAGGACGCAGTATTTT.